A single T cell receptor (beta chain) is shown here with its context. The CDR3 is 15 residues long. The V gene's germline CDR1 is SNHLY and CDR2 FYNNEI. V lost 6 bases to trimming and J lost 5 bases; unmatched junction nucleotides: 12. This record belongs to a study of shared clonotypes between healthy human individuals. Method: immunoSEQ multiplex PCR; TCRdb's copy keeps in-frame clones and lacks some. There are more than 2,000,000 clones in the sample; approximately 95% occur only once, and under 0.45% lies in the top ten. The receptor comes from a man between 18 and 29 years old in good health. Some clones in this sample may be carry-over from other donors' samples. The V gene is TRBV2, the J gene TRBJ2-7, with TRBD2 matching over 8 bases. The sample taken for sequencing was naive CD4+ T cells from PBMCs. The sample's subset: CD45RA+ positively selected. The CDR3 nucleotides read TGTGCCAGCAGGGACTTTAGCGGGATGGCGGACGAGCAGTACTTC. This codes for CASRDFSGMADEQYF.